The 2 T cell receptor beta chains presented below share a single source sample, sequenced in a study of blood T cell repertoires in COVID-19. Here immunoSEQ multiplex PCR was the method, and the copy in TCRdb shows in-frame clones only, minus some. The sample lists 300,000 to 350,000 clones, around nine tenths seen once, with just over 1% in the top ten. Sequences were obtained from PBMCs or T cells enriched from blood (not recorded which). The receptors were gathered from a woman aged 25 to 39 who had been exposed to COVID-19.

The rearrangement joins TRBV19 to TRBJ1-2; TRBD1 matches 12 bases. This CDR3 spans 13 amino acids. Germline CDR1 reads LNHDA; CDR2 reads SQIVND (reference sequence). V dropped 8 bases and J dropped 5; count of bases not matched to a gene: 3. CDR3: CASRGQGAYGYTF. The DNA of the CDR3 is TGTGCCAGTCGGGGACAGGGGGCATATGGCTACACCTTC.

The chain recombines TRBV7-9 with TRBJ1-2; D is undetermined. Looked up from germline, CDR1 is SEHNR and CDR2 is FQNEAQ (reference sequence). The V end was cut by 1 base, the J end by 4 bases, with 4 bases between. The CDR3 runs 12 residues. In DNA form, the CDR3 reads TGTGCCAGCAGCTTAGTCGGCTATGGCTACACCTTC. Encoded protein: CASSLVGYGYTF.